Below, 7 T cell receptor beta chains from the same sample are listed, as sequenced in a study of T cells after yellow fever vaccination. TCRdb passed the 5' RACE reads through MiXCR, listing each CDR3 protein once. This sample has 300,000 to 400,000 distinct CDR3 sequences, with approximately 9% found just once. This specimen consisted of PBMCs, obtained on the day of the first yellow fever vaccination. These TCRs come from a man aged 18 to 29 who received the YFV17D yellow fever vaccine.

This clonotype was counted only a few times. The chain uses TRBV12-3 or TRBV12-4 and TRBJ1-6; a weak D match, TRBD1 (5 bases). This CDR3 spans 17 amino acids. V was trimmed by 6 bases and J by 0 bases, leaving 15 bases between them. Here the CDR3 reads CASSRFGGSSYNSPLHF. CDR3 DNA sequence: TGTGCCAGCAGCCGTTTCGGGGGAAGCTCCTATAATTCACCCCTCCACTTT.

The chain employs TRBV28 and TRBJ2-2; D might be TRBD1 (6 bases). The CDR3 extends over 15 amino acids. Germline CDR1 reads MDHEN; CDR2 reads SYDVKM. The V end was cut by 6 bases, the J end by 5 bases, with 16 bases between. CDR3 sequence (DNA): TGTGCCAGCAGCCGTCTGGGACAAAAAACCGGGGAGCTGTTTTTT. Protein product: CASSRLGQKTGELFF.

V is TRBV4-2 and J is TRBJ1-2; D gene ambiguous. V was cut by 1 base and J by 9 bases, with 9 bases left in between. The CDR3 is made up of 12 amino acids. Germline CDR1 reads LGHNA; CDR2 reads YNFKEQ. The DNA for the CDR3 is TGTGCCAGCAGCCAAGGCGGGGTCCGCTACACCTTC. Translating it yields CASSQGGVRYTF.

This chain joins TRBV20-1 and TRBJ2-1; the match to TRBD1 covers 7 bases. Germline V lookup: CDR1 DFQATT, CDR2 SNEGSKA (reference sequence). The CDR3 covers 16 residues. Here the CDR3 DNA reads TGCTGTGTCTCGGGCCCGGGACAGAGGGGTTTAGATGAGCAGTTCTTC. Protein: CCVSGPGQRGLDEQFF.

This clonotype was detected a few times. This sequence joins TRBV6-5 and TRBJ2-1; D possibly corresponds to TRBD2 (5 bases). Germline CDR1 and CDR2: MNHEY and SVGAGI. The CDR3 loop spans 11 amino acids. The V end lost 6 bases, the J end lost 10 bases, and 10 bases lay between the germline ends. This CDR3 is CASRESGEQFF. In DNA, the CDR3 is TGTGCCAGCAGGGAGTCGGGGGAGCAGTTCTTC.

This clonotype has a handful of counts. The rearrangement uses TRBV6-5 and TRBJ1-2; D unresolved. Trimming took off 5 bases at V and 1 base at J, with 14 bases between the two ends. CDR1 is MNHEY, CDR2 SVGAGI, per germline. This CDR3 region has 15 residues. Written as DNA, the CDR3 is TGTGCCAGCAGTCTATTTGTGGGGAGTAACTATGGCTACACCTTC. Its protein product is CASSLFVGSNYGYTF.

The table lists this clonotype with many counts. The J gene is TRBJ1-6, the V gene TRBV12-3 or TRBV12-4; D gene unclear. Trimming cost V 6 bases and J 3 bases, with 9 bases left between them. This CDR3 contains 14 residues. CDR3 in amino acids: CASRGMNYNSPLHF. The CDR3 DNA sequence: TGTGCCAGCAGGGGGATGAACTATAATTCACCCCTCCACTTT.